Each of the 32 T cell receptor beta chains below was sequenced from the same sample in a study of immune cell composition in non-small cell lung cancer. Some clones are missing from TCRdb's copy, which holds only in-frame ones; the method was immunoSEQ multiplex PCR. The sample yields under 2,500 clones, 75% to 85% seen once. The sample taken for sequencing was lung tumor tissue. The receptor source for this set is a human donor with non-small cell lung cancer.

About this clone itself: The same CDR3 can be traced to other DNA sequences in this sample. The chain has TRBV6-5 and TRBJ1-6, with 8 bases aligning to TRBD1. Trimming took 2 bases from V and 8 from J; bases not matched to a gene: 5. Germline CDR1 and CDR2: MNHEY and SVGAGI. The CDR3 sequence is 15 residues long. The CDR3 DNA sequence: TGTGCCAGCAGTTACACGACAGGGGATGATTCACCCCTCCACTTT. Its protein is CASSYTTGDDSPLHF.

This clone occurred a few times. The CDR3 sequence is CAWGRSSYNSPLHF. The CDR3 bases are TGTGCCTGGGGCCGGAGCTCCTATAATTCACCCCTCCACTTT. The chain combines TRBV30 with TRBJ1-6; D remains unclear. The CDR3 length is 14 residues. V was shortened by 5 bases and J by 0 bases, with 8 bases between the two germline ends. CDR1 GTSNPN and CDR2 SVGIG come from the germline V gene (reference sequence).

The chain joins TRBV19 to TRBJ2-5, with TRBD2 matching 8 bases. The CDR3 length is 14 residues. Looked up from germline, CDR1 is LNHDA and CDR2 is SQIVND (reference sequence). J lost 4 bases, V lost 3 bases, and 4 bases had no gene match. The CDR3 protein is CASSMQAGAETQYF. CDR3 bases: TGTGCCAGTAGTATGCAAGCGGGGGCAGAGACCCAGTACTTC.

The chain combines TRBV28 with TRBJ2-7, with D possibly TRBD1 on 6 matching bases. Deletions cut 10 bases from V and 6 bases from J, with 16 bases between. The germline CDR1 and CDR2 sequences are MDHEN and SYDVKM. The CDR3 loop spans 12 amino acids. CDR3 amino acids: CATRTVLAEQYF. The CDR3 DNA is TGTGCCACCCGGACAGTCCTCGCCGAGCAGTACTTC.

The chain is built from TRBV9 and TRBJ2-5; the match to TRBD2 covers 8 bases. V trimming: 0 bases; J trimming: 5 bases; junction bases outside the gene matches: 6. The CDR3 length is 15 residues. Germline V gene lookup returns CDR1 SGDLS and CDR2 YYNGEE. The CDR3 here is CASSVGGGSTETQYF. CDR3 coding DNA: TGTGCCAGCAGCGTAGGCGGGGGGTCGACGGAGACCCAGTACTTC.

This clone came up a few times. The CDR3 nucleotides read TGTGCCATCAGTGGGACTAGCGGTTCGTACCAAGAGACCCAGTACTTC. It is translated as CAISGTSGSYQETQYF. The chain recombines TRBV10-3 with TRBJ2-5, with 10 bases matching TRBD2. The CDR3 runs 16 residues. Germline V lookup: CDR1 ENHRY, CDR2 SYGVKD. The J segment lost 0 bases and the V segment lost 4 bases, leaving 5 bases of the junction unmatched.

V is TRBV18 and J is TRBJ2-1; 13 bases fit TRBD2. The CDR3 is made up of 15 amino acids. J gave up 10 bases and V 1 base, and 4 bases lay outside the gene matches. CDR1 and CDR2 (germline): KGHSH, LQKENI. The CDR3 DNA is TGTGCCAGCTCACCACGGACTAGCGGGGGCTCGGAGCAGTTCTTC. Translation: CASSPRTSGGSEQFF.

V gene TRBV5-1 combines with J gene TRBJ2-7; D unclear. CDR1 is SGHRS, CDR2 YFSETQ, per germline. V lost 7 bases, J lost 1 base, and 18 bases lay in between. The length of the CDR3 is 15 residues. The CDR3 coding sequence is TGCGCCAGCGGGCAAGCAGCAGGTCCTTCCTACGAGCAGTACTTC. Its translation: CASGQAAGPSYEQYF.

The V call is TRBV7-6, the J call TRBJ1-6, with TRBD1 matching over 7 bases. The CDR3 totals 15 residues. The V and J ends lost 5 bases and 5 bases, in that order; junction bases with no gene match: 6. The germline gives CDR1 SGHVS, CDR2 FNYEAQ. DNA of the CDR3: TGTGCCAGCAGCCCTGGGACAGTAAATAATTCACCCCTCCACTTT. The encoded protein is CASSPGTVNNSPLHF. Full variable domain (missing parts from reference TRBV7-6 and TRBJ1-6): GAGVSQSPRYKVTKRGQDVALRCDPISGHVSLYWYRQALGQGPEFLTYFNYEAQQDKSGLPNDRFSAERPEGSISTLTIQRTEQRDSAMYRCASSPGTVNNSPLHFGNGTRLTVT.

The chain is built from TRBV5-6 and TRBJ1-1; no definite D call. Trimming removed 2 bases from V and 2 bases from J, with 16 bases in between. The V gene's germline CDR1 is SGHDT and CDR2 YYEEEE. This CDR3 contains 16 residues. The CDR3 DNA follows: TGTGCCAGCAGCTTTCCGAGCGGGAGCCTAAACACTGAAGCTTTCTTT. Residues: CASSFPSGSLNTEAFF. The whole variable domain, remainder taken from reference TRBV5-6 and TRBJ1-1, is DAGVTQSPTHLIKTRGQQVTLRCSPKSGHDTVSWYQQALGQGPQFIFQYYEEEERQRGNFPDRFSGHQFPNYSSELNVNALLLGDSALYLCASSFPSGSLNTEAFFGQGTRLTVV.

V and J are TRBV28 and TRBJ1-6; D is ambiguous. Germline CDR1 is MDHEN and CDR2 is SYDVKM. Trimming removed 6 bases from V and 8 bases from J, with 17 bases in between. This CDR3 region has 15 residues. The CDR3, as DNA: TGTGCCAGCAGCCTCTTCTTGGAGAAGGATTCACCCCTCCACTTT. As protein: CASSLFLEKDSPLHF.

CDR3 protein: CASSVLDSPYEQYF. CDR3 in DNA: TGTGCCAGCAGCGTATTGGACAGCCCTTACGAGCAGTACTTC. V is TRBV9 and J is TRBJ2-7; weak D call: TRBD1 (6 bases). V lost 1 base and J lost 4, with 12 bases in between. CDR3 length equals 14 residues. Germline V gene data show CDR1 as SGDLS and CDR2 as YYNGEE.

The J gene is TRBJ2-1, the V gene TRBV7-9; 11 bases map to TRBD2. The trim removed 3 bases at V and 9 bases at J, leaving 1 base unmatched. CDR1 is SEHNR, CDR2 FQNEAQ, per germline (reference sequence). There are 13 residues in the CDR3. CDR3 in DNA: TGTGCCAGCAGCTTGACTAGCGGGACTGAGCAGTTCTTC. Residues: CASSLTSGTEQFF.

This clone was picked up a small number of times. The V and J genes are TRBV5-4 and TRBJ2-1; 7 bases align to TRBD2. The CDR3 covers 15 residues. CDR1 is SGHNT and CDR2 is YYREEE in the germline V gene (reference sequence). V gave up 4 bases and J gave up 7 bases; unmatched junction bases: 11. The CDR3 region has the DNA TGTGCCAGCAGCCTATTAGCGGGTTCGGGTAATGAGCAGTTCTTC. Protein: CASSLLAGSGNEQFF.

This clone is deemed medium-sized. This sequence joins TRBV5-1 and TRBJ1-1; D is unresolved. The CDR3 is 14 amino acids. Per the germline V gene, CDR1 is SGHRS and CDR2 is YFSETQ. The ends were cut back, 2 bases at V and 4 bases at J, with 12 bases in the middle. The CDR3 here is CASSFRSFGTEAFF. The CDR3, as DNA: TGCGCCAGCAGCTTTCGGTCTTTTGGCACTGAAGCTTTCTTT.

The gene calls are TRBV19 and TRBJ1-2; TRBD1 matches at 7 bases. The V segment lost 4 bases and the J segment 2 bases; nucleotides outside the gene matches: 10. The CDR3 has 16 amino acids. Germline V lookup: CDR1 LNHDA, CDR2 SQIVND (reference sequence). CDR3 loop: CASSTTTGYSNYGYTF. The CDR3 coding sequence is TGTGCCAGTAGTACAACGACAGGGTATTCGAACTATGGCTACACCTTC.

This chain links TRBV7-7 with TRBJ2-1; D is perhaps TRBD2 (5 bases). Trimming took off 4 bases at V and 8 bases at J, with 15 bases between the two ends. Germline values: CDR1 SSHAT, CDR2 FNYEAQ (reference sequence). This CDR3 contains 14 residues. CDR3 sequence (DNA): TGTGCCAGCAGCTCGGACTCCTTCTCGGATGAGCAGTTCTTC. The encoded protein is CASSSDSFSDEQFF.

The chain joins TRBV4-1 to TRBJ2-2; a weak D match, TRBD2 (7 bases). Trimming left V 0 bases short and J 4 bases short, with 15 bases between. Germline lookup yields CDR1 MGHRA and CDR2 YSYEKL. The CDR3 length is 17 residues. CDR3 DNA: TGCGCCAGCAGCCAAGAGTTGTGGGAGGGGGGCACCGGGGAGCTGTTTTTT. It yields the protein CASSQELWEGGTGELFF.

The chain employs TRBV13 and TRBJ2-1; D call uncertain. The germline V and J ends were trimmed by 1 base and 9 bases, with 7 bases remaining between them. Germline V gene sequence: CDR1 PRHDT, CDR2 FYEKMQ (reference sequence). The length of the CDR3 is 12 residues. CDR3 loop: CASSLVPGEQFF. The CDR3 bases are TGTGCCAGCAGCTTAGTCCCGGGTGAGCAGTTCTTC.

This chain connects TRBV15 to TRBJ2-7, with D maybe TRBD2 (5 bases). Germline V gene lookup returns CDR1 LNHNV and CDR2 YYDKDF (reference sequence). The CDR3 extends over 14 amino acids. Trimming shortened V by 8 bases and J by 3 bases, and 17 bases separated the two germline ends. The CDR3 region has the DNA TGTGCCACCTCGCCGGAGCGGCTTGGCTACGAGCAGTACTTC. Translated, it gives CATSPERLGYEQYF.

This clone was counted a single time. The chain couples TRBV19 to TRBJ1-5, with 8 bases identical to TRBD1. The CDR3 sequence is 15 residues long. Trimming took 8 bases from V and 2 from J; bases not matched to a gene: 8. Germline V lookup: CDR1 LNHDA, CDR2 SQIVND (reference sequence). CDR3 bases: TGTGCCAGTGCCTCCGGACAGGGTGGCAATCAGCCCCAGCATTTT. It translates to CASASGQGGNQPQHF.

V usage is TRBV4-2 and J usage is TRBJ2-7; TRBD1 matches 7 bases. This CDR3 contains 14 residues. Germline CDR1 and CDR2: LGHNA and YNFKEQ. V lost 5 bases and J lost 2; bases outside the gene matches: 6. The DNA of the CDR3 is TGTGCCAGCAGCAAGGGTCAGGGGGCCTACGAGCAGTACTTC. Its protein is CASSKGQGAYEQYF.

The gene calls are TRBV6-6 and TRBJ2-5; TRBD1 might be the D (6 bases). The length of the CDR3 is 14 residues. Germline V gene lookup returns CDR1 MNHNY and CDR2 SVGAGI (reference sequence). Trimming shortened V by 0 bases and J by 5 bases, and 10 bases separated the two germline ends. DNA for the CDR3: TGTGCCAGCAGTTACTCCGCCAGGGGTGAGACCCAGTACTTC. This gives the protein CASSYSARGETQYF.

The gene calls are TRBV11-2 and TRBJ1-1, with D possibly TRBD1 on 6 matching bases. Trimming removed 5 bases at V and 3 bases at J, with 10 bases between. The length of the CDR3 is 13 residues. CDR1 and CDR2 from the germline V gene are SGHAT and FQNNGV. The CDR3 nucleotides are TGTGCCAGCAGCCCCCGGACAGACACTGAAGCTTTCTTT. Translated, it gives CASSPRTDTEAFF. The entire variable domain, with the rest obtained from reference TRBV11-2 and TRBJ1-1, is as follows: EAGVAQSPRYKIIEKRQSVAFWCNPISGHATLYWYQQILGQGPKLLIQFQNNGVVDDSQLPKDRFSAERLKGVDSTLKIQPAKLEDSAVYLCASSPRTDTEAFFGQGTRLTVV.

This clone was observed once. The rearrangement uses TRBV19 and TRBJ2-5; possible D gene TRBD1, 5 bases. V gave up 5 bases and J gave up 4 bases, with 11 bases separating them. CDR3 length: 13 amino acids. CDR1 is LNHDA, CDR2 SQIVND, per germline (reference sequence). CDR3 DNA sequence: TGTGCCAGTAGTGCGCAGGGCCGAGAGACCCAGTACTTC. This gives the protein CASSAQGRETQYF.

This clone was observed once. V gene TRBV5-6 combines with J gene TRBJ2-2; D possibly corresponds to TRBD2 (6 bases). Germline V gives CDR1 SGHDT, CDR2 YYEEEE. There are 15 residues in the CDR3. With 4 bases removed from V and 5 bases from J, the gap between germline ends came to 15 bases. Here the CDR3 reads CASSMRDFFTGELFF. The CDR3 DNA reads as TGTGCCAGCAGCATGAGGGACTTCTTTACCGGGGAGCTGTTTTTT.

The V call is TRBV11-2, the J call TRBJ1-3; a possible D gene is TRBD1 (5 bases). Trimming cost V 1 base and J 4 bases, with 11 bases left between them. The CDR3 is 15 residues long. CDR1 is SGHAT, CDR2 FQNNGV, per germline. This CDR3 is CASSLGGRAGNTIYF. In DNA form, the CDR3 reads TGTGCCAGCAGCTTAGGCGGCAGGGCCGGAAACACCATATATTTT.

This clone showed up just once. This sequence joins TRBV2 and TRBJ1-1; D possibly corresponds to TRBD1 (6 bases). The CDR3 covers 15 residues. Germline V gene data show CDR1 as SNHLY and CDR2 as FYNNEI. Trimming took off 2 bases at V and 3 bases at J, with 13 bases between the two ends. The CDR3 sequence: CASSERWGRDTEAFF. In DNA form, the CDR3 reads TGTGCCAGCAGTGAAAGGTGGGGGCGGGACACTGAAGCTTTCTTT.

This chain links TRBV7-6 with TRBJ2-1; 9 nucleotides line up with TRBD2. CDR3 size: 16 residues. Germline CDR1 reads SGHVS; CDR2 reads FNYEAQ. Unmatched junction bases numbered 6, after V lost 3 bases and J lost 3 bases. The CDR3 here is CASSFGLAGIYNEQFF. CDR3 nucleotides: TGTGCCAGCAGCTTTGGTCTAGCGGGAATCTACAATGAGCAGTTCTTC.

This chain uses TRBV7-2 with TRBJ1-1; 7 bases match TRBD1. V trimming: 5 bases; J trimming: 3 bases; junction bases outside the gene matches: 12. In germline, CDR1 is SGHTA, CDR2 FQGNSA. The CDR3 totals 16 residues. CDR3 coding DNA: TGTGCCAGCAGCGATCGACAGGGTGGGGGATACACTGAAGCTTTCTTT. Protein product: CASSDRQGGGYTEAFF.

The V call is TRBV5-1, the J call TRBJ2-2; TRBD1 agrees at 10 bases. CDR1 is SGHRS, CDR2 YFSETQ, per germline. With 4 bases clipped from V and 4 bases from J, the junction kept 16 bases outside the gene matches. CDR3 length equals 19 residues. The CDR3 here is CASSHLGQGVVQGTGELFF. The DNA for the CDR3 is TGCGCCAGCAGCCATCTAGGACAGGGGGTTGTTCAGGGCACCGGGGAGCTGTTTTTT.

The chain has TRBV27 and TRBJ2-7; D may be TRBD1 (6 bases). The germline V gene has CDR1 MNHEY and CDR2 SMNVEV (reference sequence). The CDR3 totals 15 residues. V gave up 3 bases and J gave up 7 bases, with 19 bases separating them. CDR3 nucleotide sequence: TGTGCCAGCAGTTTCTCCTTGGGACCCAGGGGAGAGCAGTACTTC. Translation gives CASSFSLGPRGEQYF.